These 13 T cell receptor beta chains share one sample of origin, sequenced in a study. Each CDR3 protein is one row after TCRdb ran MiXCR on the RT-PCR reads. The table records about 680,000 distinct CDR3 sequences, approximately 14% of them present only once. Sequenced material: memory CD4+ T cells from blood. Receptors originate from a female donor in good health, serving as a healthy control.

The V gene is TRBV7-6, the J gene TRBJ1-4; TRBD1 agrees at 9 bases. In germline, CDR1 is SGHVS, CDR2 FNYEAQ. CDR3 length: 14 amino acids. Losses at the gene ends were 6 bases for V and 8 bases for J; bases not matched to a gene: 7. In nucleotides, the CDR3 is TGTGCCAGCAGTTTACGGGACAGGGACGAAAAACTGTTTTTT. This translates into CASSLRDRDEKLFF. Filled out from reference TRBV7-6 and TRBJ1-4, the complete variable domain reads GAGVSQSPRYKVTKRGQDVALRCDPISGHVSLYWYRQALGQGPEFLTYFNYEAQQDKSGLPNDRFSAERPEGSISTLTIQRTEQRDSAMYRCASSLRDRDEKLFFGSGTQLSVL.

The chain has TRBV20-1 and TRBJ1-1; 10 positions agree with TRBD1. The CDR3 spans 16 residues. Germline V gene data show CDR1 as DFQATT and CDR2 as SNEGSKA (reference sequence). Trimming removed 6 bases from V and 2 bases from J; junction bases left unmatched: 12. In DNA form, the CDR3 reads TGCAGTGCCCGGAAGGGGACAGGGGCCCTTAACACTGAAGCTTTCTTT. Residues: CSARKGTGALNTEAFF.

This clonotype showed up many times. The genes are TRBV10-3 and TRBJ2-3; 8 bases match TRBD2. Per the germline V gene, CDR1 is ENHRY and CDR2 is SYGVKD. This CDR3 spans 17 amino acids. The ends lost 4 bases at V and 0 bases at J; junction bases unmatched: 9. The CDR3 nucleotides read TGTGCCATCAGTGGTGGTAAGGAGCGGGGGAGCACAGATACGCAGTATTTT. Encoded protein: CAISGGKERGSTDTQYF.

To note about this clonotype: A much larger clone sits a single nucleotide away, making a read error possible. V usage is TRBV4-1 and J usage is TRBJ1-3, with 10 bases identical to TRBD1. CDR1 is MGHRA, CDR2 YSYEKL, per germline. The CDR3 is 16 residues long. CDR3 DNA sequence: TGCGCCAGCGGCCACCGGGACAGGGGAGTAGGAAACACCATATATTTT. Translating it yields CASGHRDRGVGNTIYF.

This clonotype was seen more than once but under ten times. In nucleotides, the CDR3 is TGCGCCAGCAGCCCGACAGGGGACGGTGAAAAACTGTTTTTT. It codes for CASSPTGDGEKLFF. This chain joins TRBV5-1 and TRBJ1-4; 8 nucleotides agree with TRBD1. Germline CDR1 reads SGHRS; CDR2 reads YFSETQ. V lost 4 bases and J lost 7; bases outside the gene matches: 6. The CDR3 consists of 14 residues.

This clonotype came up a few times. The chain is built from TRBV24-1 and TRBJ2-2; D gene ambiguous. Germline V gene sequence: CDR1 KGHDR, CDR2 SFDVKD. V was clipped by 4 bases and J by 5 bases, with 10 bases between them. This CDR3 has 14 amino acids. In DNA, the CDR3 is TGTGCCACCAGTGAGACGGTCCAAACCGGGGAGCTGTTTTTT. Encoded protein: CATSETVQTGELFF.

This clonotype was counted a few times. The chain couples TRBV12-3 or TRBV12-4 to TRBJ1-2, with 7 bases fitting TRBD1. Trimming removed 5 bases from V and 8 bases from J; junction bases left unmatched: 8. The CDR3 consists of 13 residues. For the CDR3, the DNA is TGTGCCAGCAGTCCCGGACAGGCCCTAGGCTACACCTTC. Protein: CASSPGQALGYTF.

The chain recombines TRBV3-1 with TRBJ1-1; D perhaps matches TRBD1 (6 bases). Germline CDR1 is LGHDT and CDR2 is YNNKEL (reference sequence). The CDR3 has 16 amino acids. V lost 3 bases and J 3 bases, leaving 17 bases between the germline ends. The DNA of the CDR3 is TGTGCCAGCAGCCATCTTCCCGGGACAATTTACACTGAAGCTTTCTTT. Amino acid sequence: CASSHLPGTIYTEAFF. The complete variable domain, with remaining parts taken from reference TRBV3-1 and TRBJ1-1, reads DTAVSQTPKYLVTQMGNDKSIKCEQNLGHDTMYWYKQDSKKFLKIMFSYNNKELIINETVPNRFSPKSPDKAHLNLHINSLELGDSAVYFCASSHLPGTIYTEAFFGQGTRLTVV.

This clonotype was seen many times. The rearrangement links TRBV6-2 or TRBV6-3 to TRBJ2-1; 9 bases are a match to TRBD2. In germline, CDR1 is MNHEY, CDR2 SVGEGT. The V segment lost 2 bases and the J segment 7 bases; nucleotides outside the gene matches: 3. This CDR3 has 14 amino acids. CDR3 loop: CASSYVAGVNEQFF. The CDR3 DNA sequence: TGTGCCAGCAGTTACGTAGCGGGGGTAAATGAGCAGTTCTTC.

This clonotype was counted between two and nine times. The chain carries TRBV3-1 and TRBJ2-1; 7 bases map to TRBD2. This CDR3 is 15 amino acids long. V lost 5 bases, J lost 5 bases, and 9 bases stayed unmatched. Germline CDR1 and CDR2: LGHDT and YNNKEL (reference sequence). The CDR3 DNA is TGTGCCAGCAGCAAGGTCCCTAGCGGAAACAATGAGCAGTTCTTC. Translated, it gives CASSKVPSGNNEQFF.

This clonotype was seen a few times. The CDR3 reads CAISEMDGYTF. The CDR3 region has the DNA TGTGCCATCAGTGAGATGGATGGCTACACCTTC. V usage is TRBV10-3 and J usage is TRBJ1-2; D not certain. Trimming removed 2 bases at V and 6 bases at J, with 4 bases between. Germline loops: CDR1 ENHRY, CDR2 SYGVKD. The CDR3 spans 11 residues.

This clonotype was seen more than once but under ten times. The CDR3 sequence is CASSSQGSFDTQYF. The DNA for the CDR3 is TGTGCCAGCAGTTCCCAGGGCTCGTTTGATACGCAGTATTTT. V and J are TRBV12-3 or TRBV12-4 and TRBJ2-3; a possible D gene is TRBD1 (5 bases). Trimming pared 4 bases from V and 6 bases from J, leaving 14 bases between. CDR3 length: 14 residues.

This clonotype has ten or more counts. The chain uses TRBV5-1 and TRBJ1-2; 10 nucleotides match TRBD1. J lost 7 bases, V lost 4 bases, and 4 bases had no gene match. Germline V gene lookup returns CDR1 SGHRS and CDR2 YFSETQ. The CDR3 sequence is 13 residues long. The CDR3 loop is CASSPDRGAGYTF. In nucleotides, the CDR3 is TGCGCCAGCAGCCCGGACAGGGGGGCTGGCTACACCTTC.